The present T cell receptor beta chain was sequenced within a study of shared T cell receptors in the human thymus. TCRdb keeps only in-frame clones here, not all; method: immunoSEQ multiplex PCR. The table lists about 540,000 clones, approximately 78% of them singletons. This sample was also put to use in a study of human thymus T cells. From that report: Thymus specimens were resections from corrective heart surgery. Repertoires from thymus and blood appeared to show biased V and J gene usage.

The TCR sequence derives from a boy in the first two years of life with a congenital heart defect. The specimen sequenced was thymocytes.

The CDR3 is CASTDPDRTPNYGYTF. As DNA, the CDR3 is TGTGCCTCCACGGACCCCGACAGGACACCTAACTATGGCTACACCTTC. This chain joins TRBV30 and TRBJ1-2; a possible D gene is TRBD1 (6 bases). Germline CDR1 reads GTSNPN; CDR2 reads SVGIG (reference sequence). The CDR3 extends over 16 amino acids. V was shortened by 7 bases and J by 0 bases, with 21 bases between the two germline ends.